This T cell receptor (beta chain) was obtained from a study of human T cells and chemical hapten exposure. For the library, individual cDNA molecules each received unique molecular identifiers. TCRdb called the RACE reads again in MiXCR, with one record for every CDR3 protein. The sample contains 380,000 or so distinct CDR3 sequences, 4.5% to 7% of which appear only once. As to time point: pre-sensitization, week 0. Treatment noted: therapeutic diphenylcyclopropenone sensitization with weekly scalp DPC. This receptor was obtained from a woman in her late teens or twenties with alopecia areata. Some clones in this sample may be carry-over from other donors' samples. This material consisted of whole blood, taken in connection with sensitization to the hapten diphenylcyclopropenone (DPC).

The CDR3 region has the DNA TGTGCCAGCAGTTTAAAGGGGATCGGCACAGATACGCAGTATTTT. Encoded protein: CASSLKGIGTDTQYF. V and J are TRBV12-3 or TRBV12-4 and TRBJ2-3; D is possibly TRBD1 (5 bases). The V gene lost 2 bases and the J gene lost 1 base, with 10 bases spanning the gap. This CDR3 is built from 15 residues.